Below, 23 T cell receptor beta chains from the same sample are listed, as sequenced in a study of T cells in Graves' hyperthyroidism and ophthalmopathy. What was amplified from RNA transcripts were TCR beta CDR3 regions. HTBI primers were used for first-round RT-PCR of the TCR CDR3. TCRdb used MiXCR to reprocess the multiplex PCR reads, holding one entry per CDR3 protein. The table has roughly 700,000 distinct CDR3 sequences, less than 15% seen once. The sample was blood. Receptors originate from a woman aged 18-29 years with Graves' hyperthyroidism.

This clonotype was found a few times. The chain joins TRBV7-9 to TRBJ1-1; D not certain. V lost 5 bases and J lost 3, with 7 bases in between. The CDR3 runs to 12 residues. The germline CDR1 and CDR2 sequences are SEHNR and FQNEAQ (reference sequence). CDR3 sequence (DNA): TGTGCCAGCAGCCCGCTGGACACTGAAGCTTTCTTT. Translated: CASSPLDTEAFF.

The CDR3 loop reads CASSIQLGAGGLGKLFF. For the CDR3, the DNA is TGTGCCAGTAGTATTCAGTTGGGGGCCGGCGGTTTAGGAAAACTGTTTTTT. The chain links TRBV19 to TRBJ1-4; D is perhaps TRBD1 (6 bases). This CDR3 contains 17 residues. Germline V CDR1 and CDR2: LNHDA, SQIVND (reference sequence). Deletions cut 3 bases from V and 10 bases from J, with 24 bases between.

In this sample, this clonotype turned up a few times. This sequence joins TRBV6-1 and TRBJ2-5; D not certain. The germline V gene has CDR1 MNHNS and CDR2 SASEGT. V was pared by 9 bases and J by 5 bases, with 13 bases between. The CDR3 has 12 residues. CDR3 coding DNA: TGTGCCAGTCAGGACCCGAGGGAGACCCAGTACTTC. Protein product: CASQDPRETQYF.

The V call is TRBV18, the J call TRBJ2-7; no definite D call. From germline, CDR1 is KGHSH and CDR2 LQKENI. CDR3 length equals 15 residues. Deletions cut 1 base from V and 6 bases from J, with 16 bases between. This CDR3 reads CASSPQYSLRLEQYF. CDR3 in DNA: TGTGCCAGCTCACCACAATACAGCCTAAGACTCGAGCAGTACTTC.

J is TRBJ2-1 and V is TRBV6-2 or TRBV6-3; 7 bases fit TRBD2. CDR3 length: 14 residues. The V gene's germline CDR1 is MNHEY and CDR2 SVGEGT. V was clipped by 6 bases and J by 8 bases; unmatched bases: 10. The CDR3 spells CASSGLGRFDEQFF. CDR3 coding DNA: TGTGCCAGCAGCGGACTAGGGAGGTTCGATGAGCAGTTCTTC.

This clonotype was seen many times. The chain combines TRBV6-1 with TRBJ1-1; the D is unclear. Germline-derived CDR1 and CDR2 are MNHNS and SASEGT. V was clipped by 5 bases and J by 0 bases, with 10 bases between them. CDR3 size: 14 residues. The CDR3 is CASSTSPMNTEAFF. Written as DNA, the CDR3 is TGTGCCAGCAGTACTTCACCGATGAACACTGAAGCTTTCTTT.

The J gene is TRBJ2-2, the V gene TRBV6-1; 8 bases align to TRBD2. The CDR3 loop spans 14 amino acids. Per the germline V gene, CDR1 is MNHNS and CDR2 is SASEGT. V was pared by 6 bases and J by 7 bases, with 7 bases of the junction left unmatched. The CDR3 here is CASSPGRAGGELFF. The CDR3 coding sequence is TGTGCCAGCAGCCCCGGGAGGGCCGGCGGGGAGCTGTTTTTT.

With regard to this clonotype: This may come from a read error, since a much larger clone is one base off. The chain carries TRBV28 and TRBJ1-1; weak D call: TRBD1 (5 bases). Germline CDR1 reads MDHEN; CDR2 reads SYDVKM. With 4 bases removed from V and 11 bases from J, the gap between germline ends came to 23 bases. This CDR3 spans 15 amino acids. The CDR3, as DNA: TGTGCCAGCAGTTCTTTAGGGACGAGGGGTCCCGAGGCTTTCTTT. Encoded protein: CASSSLGTRGPEAFF.

At least ten counts were recorded for this clonotype. Here the CDR3 reads CASAAAANQPQHF. For the CDR3, the DNA is TGTGCCAGCGCCGCAGCGGCCAATCAGCCCCAGCATTTT. The chain has TRBV13 and TRBJ1-5, with D uncertain. Trimming removed 8 bases from V and 3 bases from J, with 11 bases in between. The germline V gene has CDR1 PRHDT and CDR2 FYEKMQ (reference sequence). CDR3 length: 13 residues.

The J gene is TRBJ2-7, the V gene TRBV12-3 or TRBV12-4; possibly TRBD2 for D (6 bases). The ends were cut back, 7 bases at V and 3 bases at J, with 16 bases in the middle. The CDR3 totals 14 residues. The CDR3 sequence is CASNRDSSFYEQYF. The DNA of the CDR3 is TGTGCCAGCAATCGGGACTCCTCTTTCTACGAGCAGTACTTC.

This clonotype was seen many times. This chain joins TRBV7-9 and TRBJ1-3, with D unresolved. Trimming removed 4 bases from V and 0 bases from J, with 10 bases in between. The CDR3 contains 15 residues. Germline lookup yields CDR1 SEHNR and CDR2 FQNEAQ (reference sequence). Written as DNA, the CDR3 is TGTGCCAGCAGCTCAGCCCCCGGCTCTGGAAACACCATATATTTT. It translates to CASSSAPGSGNTIYF.

Worth noting for this clonotype: The junction and the germline gene differ at one end; a read error may be behind it. The V and J genes are TRBV7-3 and TRBJ2-2; TRBD1 or TRBD2 may be the D gene (5 bases each). CDR1 and CDR2 (germline): SGHTA, FQGTGA. CDR3 length: 14 amino acids. Here the CDR3 reads CASSLSGNTGEPFF. The CDR3, as DNA: TGTGCCAGCAGCTTATCAGGGAACACCGGGGAGCCGTTTTTT.

This clonotype occurred many times. The chain carries TRBV5-1 and TRBJ2-1; TRBD2 aligns across 9 bases. J was trimmed by 1 base and V by 5 bases; bases with no gene match: 13. The CDR3 runs to 18 residues. Germline CDR1 SGHRS, CDR2 YFSETQ. The CDR3 sequence is CASSWMRASGISYNEQFF. CDR3 DNA sequence: TGCGCCAGCAGTTGGATGCGGGCTAGCGGGATATCCTACAATGAGCAGTTCTTC.

This clonotype occurred a few times. The V and J genes are TRBV27 and TRBJ2-1, with 10 bases aligning to TRBD2. V was pared by 4 bases and J by 6 bases, with 6 bases of the junction left unmatched. The CDR3 is 15 amino acids. Germline CDR1 reads MNHEY; CDR2 reads SMNVEV (reference sequence). CDR3 DNA: TGTGCCAGCAGTTCTAGCGGGAGTTCGCGCAATGAGCAGTTCTTC. The encoded protein is CASSSSGSSRNEQFF.

This clonotype has a count of ten or more. The chain links TRBV6-5 to TRBJ2-1; the D gene is possibly TRBD1 (6 bases). The CDR3 runs to 19 residues. The ends were cut back, 0 bases at V and 4 bases at J, with 22 bases in the middle. Per the germline V gene, CDR1 is MNHEY and CDR2 is SVGAGI. The CDR3 DNA sequence: TGTGCCAGCAGTTACTCGGCAGGGGCCACTCCTTCATTTTACAATGAGCAGTTCTTC. Translating it yields CASSYSAGATPSFYNEQFF.

This clonotype was observed at least ten times. The rearrangement uses TRBV28 and TRBJ2-1, with 12 nucleotides matching TRBD2. The germline gives CDR1 MDHEN, CDR2 SYDVKM. There are 18 residues in the CDR3. With V trimmed by 6 bases and J by 2 bases, 11 bases remained unmatched. The DNA of the CDR3 is TGTGCCAGCAGCCGGAGTGGACTAGCGGGACGAGCCTACAATGAGCAGTTCTTC. This codes for CASSRSGLAGRAYNEQFF.

The table lists this clonotype with a few counts. This chain joins TRBV9 and TRBJ2-5; tentatively, D is TRBD1 (7 bases). From germline, CDR1 is SGDLS and CDR2 YYNGEE. CDR3 length: 14 amino acids. V dropped 4 bases and J dropped 6 bases, with 16 bases sitting between them. This chain's CDR3 is CASSPGGGMKTQYF. The CDR3 DNA reads TGTGCCAGCAGCCCCGGAGGGGGCATGAAGACCCAGTACTTC.

The CDR3 loop is CATSPTGSKQPQHF. The CDR3 nucleotides are TGTGCCACCAGTCCGACAGGCTCTAAACAGCCCCAGCATTTT. The rearrangement uses TRBV24-1 and TRBJ1-5; D might be TRBD1 (6 bases). Germline values: CDR1 KGHDR, CDR2 SFDVKD. The CDR3 length is 14 residues. Trimming took off 6 bases at V and 7 bases at J, with 15 bases between the two ends.

This clonotype has more than one count but fewer than ten. The chain employs TRBV11-3 and TRBJ2-1, with D possibly TRBD2 on 6 matching bases. The CDR3 length is 14 residues. Trimming cost V 1 base and J 10 bases, with 14 bases left between them. CDR1 is SGHNT and CDR2 is YENEEA in the germline V gene. The CDR3 spells CASSLGPASEEQFF. Written as DNA, the CDR3 is TGTGCCAGCAGCTTAGGTCCGGCTAGCGAGGAGCAGTTCTTC.

The chain has TRBV29-1 and TRBJ2-1; maybe TRBD1 (5 bases). With 8 bases removed from V and 3 bases from J, the gap between germline ends came to 8 bases. The length of the CDR3 is 11 residues. Germline V gene lookup returns CDR1 SQVTM and CDR2 ANQGSEA. CDR3 in amino acids: CSSDSYNEQFF. DNA for the CDR3: TGCAGCTCCGACAGCTACAATGAGCAGTTCTTC.

This clonotype was detected ten times or more. The chain links TRBV7-9 to TRBJ1-3; D is possibly TRBD1 (6 bases). The CDR3 sequence is 15 residues long. Germline assignment: CDR1 SEHNR and CDR2 FQNEAQ (reference sequence). V was clipped by 7 bases and J by 1 base, with 14 bases between them. This chain's CDR3 is CASTAGASSGNTIYF. The CDR3 DNA follows: TGTGCCAGCACCGCAGGGGCGTCGTCTGGAAACACCATATATTTT. Supplemented by reference TRBV7-9 and TRBJ1-3, the full variable domain reads DTGVSQNPRHKITKRGQNVTFRCDPISEHNRLYWYRQTLGQGPEFLTYFQNEAQLEKSRLLSDRFSAERPKGSFSTLEIQRTEQGDSAMYLCASTAGASSGNTIYFGEGSWLTVV.

This clonotype has a count of ten or more. The rearrangement uses TRBV7-9 and TRBJ2-3; D unresolved. The length of the CDR3 is 14 residues. Germline lookup yields CDR1 SEHNR and CDR2 FQNEAQ (reference sequence). V lost 0 bases and J 3 bases, leaving 7 bases between the germline ends. The CDR3, as DNA: TGTGCCAGCAGCTTAGCGATCCGTACAGATACGCAGTATTTT. This codes for CASSLAIRTDTQYF.

This clonotype was counted between two and nine times. This chain links TRBV28 with TRBJ2-7; 10 bases are shared with TRBD2. This CDR3 has 15 residues. Per germline, CDR1 MDHEN and CDR2 SYDVKM. Trimming removed 5 bases from V and 4 bases from J; junction bases left unmatched: 8. For the CDR3, the DNA is TGTGCCAGCAGTCCAGCGGGAGGGGGCGCGTACGAGCAGTACTTC. Translating it yields CASSPAGGGAYEQYF. Using reference TRBV28 and TRBJ2-7 for the parts outside the CDR3, the full variable domain is DVKVTQSSRYLVKRTGEKVFLECVQDMDHENMFWYRQDPGLGLRLIYFSYDVKMKEKGDIPEGYSVSREKKERFSLILESASTNQTSMYLCASSPAGGGAYEQYFGPGTRLTVT.